A selection of T cell receptor beta chains follows, all from one sample in a study of blood T cell repertoires in COVID-19. Sequenced by immunoSEQ multiplex PCR; TCRdb stores in-frame clones only, minus some. Altogether tens of thousands of clones are present, 78% being singletons, with the ten largest covering 25%. Input material: peripheral blood. These receptors were collected from a human donor in a cohort sampled during active COVID-19. CDR3s include the opening cysteine and the closing phenylalanine or tryptophan. Each record gives: J gene, clone size, V gene, D gene, CDR3 DNA, CDR3 protein. D genes are given only for firm matches. Size tells how often a clone was seen (once, few, many) or the class of an expanded clone, and some rows leave it out.

TRBJ2-7 few TRBV19 TRBD1 TGTGCCAGTAGGGAACAGGGGATGGGGGAGCAGTACTTC CASREQGMGEQYF
TRBJ2-1 few TRBV5-4 TRBD2 TGTGCCAGCAGGTATAGCGGGGACTACAATGAGCAGTTCTTC CASRYSGDYNEQFF
TRBJ2-5 NA TRBV18 TRBD1 TGTGCCAGCTCACGACGACAGGGGATAGAGACCCAGTACTTC CASSRRQGIETQYF
TRBJ2-5 once TRBV28 TRBD1 TGTGCCAGCAGACCGCGGCAGGGGGCGCGGGAGACCCAGTACTTC CASRPRQGARETQYF
TRBJ1-5 NA TRBV28 NA TGTGCCAGCCGACGGACAGGCAATCAGCCCCAGCATTTT CASRRTGNQPQHF
TRBJ2-1 NA TRBV10-1 NA TGCGCCAGCAGTGAGTCTCAGGGGCGGGAGTGGAATGAGCAGTTCTTC CASSESQGREWNEQFF
TRBJ2-7 NA TRBV6-2/TRBV6-3 NA TGTGCCAGCAGTCGGACTGGCTCCTACGAGCAGTACTTC CASSRTGSYEQYF
TRBJ2-5 few TRBV5-1 NA TGCGCCAGCAGCTTGGCCGTCACAGCCCAAGAGACCCAGTACTTC CASSLAVTAQETQYF
TRBJ1-4 NA TRBV6-6 TRBD1 TGTGCCACCCTGTCCCGGGACAGGGGGGAAAAACTGTTTTTT CATLSRDRGEKLFF
TRBJ1-1 NA TRBV18 NA TGTGCCAGCTCACCAGATAGCGGGGACGGCGGGGCTTTCTTT CASSPDSGDGGAFF
TRBJ1-6 NA TRBV6-5 NA TGTGCCAGCGGTAAGGGGGGGGCTGTGTCACCCCTCCACTTT CASGKGGAVSPLHF
TRBJ2-3 few TRBV4-3 TRBD1 TGCGCCAGCAGCCAAGAATGGTCGCAGGGGGCTATAGATACGCAGTATTTT CASSQEWSQGAIDTQYF
TRBJ1-2 NA TRBV5-4 TRBD1 TGTGCCAGCAGCCCAAGGGACAGGGCTAACTATGGCTACACCTTC CASSPRDRANYGYTF
TRBJ2-5 once TRBV6-1 NA TGTGCCAGCAGTGAAATGATTCGACAGAAAGAGACCCAGTACTTC CASSEMIRQKETQYF
TRBJ2-7 NA TRBV28 TRBD1 TGTGCCAGCAGGGGACAGGGGAAGAGCTCCTACGAGCAGTACTTC CASRGQGKSSYEQYF
TRBJ2-1 NA TRBV5-1 TRBD2 TGCGCCAGCAGCTCCGGGACTACGAAATACAATGAGCAGTTCTTC CASSSGTTKYNEQFF
TRBJ1-6 NA TRBV3-1/TRBV3-2 NA TGTGCCAGCAGCCTCCCAGGGCCCAATAATTCACCCCTCCACTTT CASSLPGPNNSPLHF
TRBJ2-1 NA TRBV7-3 NA TGTGCCAGCAGCCAGGGGTCAGACAATGAGCAGTTCTTC CASSQGSDNEQFF
TRBJ2-2 NA TRBV4-1 NA TGCGCCAGCAGTCCTATTCAGGGTACCGGGGAGCTGTTTTTT CASSPIQGTGELFF
TRBJ1-5 few TRBV19 NA TGTGCCAGTAGTATCGCTTTCGGTGGTCAGCCCCAGCATTTT CASSIAFGGQPQHF
TRBJ2-2 NA TRBV7-2 NA TGTGCCAGCAGCTTATACAGGGCGGTGAACACCGGGGAGCTGTTTTTT CASSLYRAVNTGELFF
TRBJ2-7 NA TRBV7-3 TRBD2 TGTGCCAGCAGCTCTAGCGGGGGCTACGAGCAGTACTTC CASSSSGGYEQYF
TRBJ2-2 many TRBV5-5 NA TGTGCCAGCAGCTTTCGGTTCGCCGCCGGGGAGCTGTTTTTT CASSFRFAAGELFF
TRBJ2-5 NA TRBV6-1 NA TGTGCCAGCAGTGAAGGGGCAGCGGGTCTCCAGTACTTC CASSEGAAGLQYF
TRBJ1-5 NA TRBV7-9 TRBD1 TGTGCCAGCAGCCGTGGACAGGACCTCAATCAGCCCCAGCATTTT CASSRGQDLNQPQHF
TRBJ2-1 NA TRBV4-2 NA TGTGCCAGCAGCCAGGAGGAGGGGACCTACAATGAGCAGTTCTTC CASSQEEGTYNEQFF
TRBJ2-7 NA TRBV27 NA TGTGCCAGCAGTTTAAGTGGGGGGGCTTCCTACGAGCAGTACTTC CASSLSGGASYEQYF
TRBJ1-6 few TRBV11-2 NA TGTGCCAGCAGCTTAGGAGGCTATTCACCCCTCCACTTT CASSLGGYSPLHF
TRBJ2-5 NA TRBV5-1 TRBD1 TGCGCCAGCAGCGCAAACAGGGGGCAGGGGACCCAGTACTTC CASSANRGQGTQYF
TRBJ2-1 NA TRBV7-8 NA TGTGCCAGCAGCTTAGCTCAATACAATGAGCAGTTCTTC CASSLAQYNEQFF
TRBJ2-1 NA TRBV28 TRBD2 TGTGCCAGCAGTGGGGGACTAGCGGACCGGCGACAGTTCTTC CASSGGLADRRQFF
TRBJ1-2 NA TRBV4-1 NA TGCGCCAGCAGCCAAGAGTTAATGGTGTCAGGCGCCTCTTGGGGCTACACCTTC CASSQELMVSGASWGYTF
TRBJ1-2 NA TRBV7-2 TRBD1 TGTGCCAGCAGCTTAGGTGGACAGGGGAAGAGCTATGGCTACACCTTC CASSLGGQGKSYGYTF
TRBJ2-7 NA TRBV19 TRBD1 TGTGCCAGTACCAGTCGGGACAGGGGGCACGAGCAGTACTTC CASTSRDRGHEQYF
TRBJ2-7 NA TRBV3-1/TRBV3-2 TRBD2 TGTGCCAGCAGCCCGGGACTAGTTCCGGGCGAGCAGTACTTC CASSPGLVPGEQYF
TRBJ2-2 few TRBV5-4 TRBD2 TGTGCCAGTGGGACTAGCGGGGCTACCGGGGAGCTGTTTTTT CASGTSGATGELFF
TRBJ2-3 NA TRBV7-3 TRBD2 TGTGCCAGCAGCTTATTGAGCGGGAGTGATACGCAGTATTTT CASSLLSGSDTQYF
TRBJ2-1 NA TRBV4-2 NA TGTGCCAGCAGCCAAGACGCAGCGCGCAGCTCCTACAATGAGCAGTTCTTC CASSQDAARSSYNEQFF
TRBJ1-1 NA TRBV7-9 NA TGTGCCAGCAGCCTCGGTACCGCTGAAGCTTTCTTT CASSLGTAEAFF
TRBJ1-1 NA TRBV7-8 TRBD1 TGTGCCAGCAGCCCGTCTTCAGACAGGGGGTTTAACACTGAAGCTTTCTTT CASSPSSDRGFNTEAFF
TRBJ1-4 NA TRBV10-3 NA TGTGCCATCAGTGAGCCCGGGACTACTAATGAAAAACTGTTTTTT CAISEPGTTNEKLFF
TRBJ1-1 NA TRBV19 TRBD1 TGTGCCAGTAGTTATCAAACAGGGGGCGGAGGCACTGAAGCTTTCTTT CASSYQTGGGGTEAFF
TRBJ2-1 few TRBV24-1 NA TGTGCCACCAGTTCGGTTAGCGGAAGAGGGAGTGAGCAGTTCTTC CATSSVSGRGSEQFF
TRBJ1-2 NA TRBV27 NA TGTGCCAGCAGTGACGATCGGGGGTATGGCTACACCTTC CASSDDRGYGYTF
TRBJ2-1 NA TRBV5-1 NA TGCGCCAGCAGCCGCGGGACTGTGGGATCCTACAATGAGCAGTTCTTC CASSRGTVGSYNEQFF
TRBJ1-1 NA TRBV7-9 TRBD1 TGTGCCAGCAGCTTAGGGACAGGGACCACGAACACTGAAGCTTTCTTT CASSLGTGTTNTEAFF
TRBJ2-7 NA TRBV9 TRBD2 TGTGCCAGCAGCGCCGCTAGCGGGAGCTACGAGCAGTACTTC CASSAASGSYEQYF
TRBJ1-6 NA TRBV6-5 NA TGTGCCAGCACCGGGACTTTCTCCTATAATTCACCCCTCCACTTT CASTGTFSYNSPLHF
TRBJ2-2 NA TRBV14 TRBD2 TGTGCCAGCAGCCAAGCCCGGGGGGGGCACACCGGGGAGCTGTTTTTT CASSQARGGHTGELFF
TRBJ1-2 NA TRBV28 TRBD1 TGTGCCAGCAGTTTAGGGACAGGGGTGGATTATGGCTACACCTTC CASSLGTGVDYGYTF